The sequence of this T cell receptor (beta chain) was determined in a study of blood T cell repertoires in COVID-19. The CDR3 consists of 15 residues. Germline loops: CDR1 SGHRS, CDR2 YFSETQ. V was clipped by 0 bases and J by 4 bases; unmatched bases: 6. This clone was seen more than once but under ten times. The protocol was immunoSEQ multiplex PCR, while the TCRdb copy is restricted to in-frame clones and leaves out a portion. The repertoire holds about 73,000 clones, with roughly 80% as singletons. Material for sequencing was peripheral blood. The chain links TRBV5-1 to TRBJ1-2; 7 bases are shared with TRBD1. This receptor was taken from an older woman with acute or convalescent COVID-19. CDR3 in DNA: TGCGCCAGCAGCTTGGATGGACAGGAGATCTATGGCTACACCTTC. As protein: CASSLDGQEIYGYTF.